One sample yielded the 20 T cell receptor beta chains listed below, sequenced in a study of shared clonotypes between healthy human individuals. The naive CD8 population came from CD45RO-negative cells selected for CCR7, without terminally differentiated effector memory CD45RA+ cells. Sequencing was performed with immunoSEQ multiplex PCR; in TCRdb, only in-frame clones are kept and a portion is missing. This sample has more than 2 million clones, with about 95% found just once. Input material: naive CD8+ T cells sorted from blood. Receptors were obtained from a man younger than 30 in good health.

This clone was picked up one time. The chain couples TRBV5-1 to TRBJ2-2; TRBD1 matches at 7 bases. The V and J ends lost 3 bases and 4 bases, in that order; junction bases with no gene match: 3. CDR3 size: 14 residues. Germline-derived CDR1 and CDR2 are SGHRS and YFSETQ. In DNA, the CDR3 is TGCGCCAGCAGCTGGGACAGCTCCACCGGGGAGCTGTTTTTT. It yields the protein CASSWDSSTGELFF.

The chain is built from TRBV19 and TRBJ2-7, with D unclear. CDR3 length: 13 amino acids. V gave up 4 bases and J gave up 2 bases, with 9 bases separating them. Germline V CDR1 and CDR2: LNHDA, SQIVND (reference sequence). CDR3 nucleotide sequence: TGTGCCAGTAGTAAAGGGCCTGCCTACGAGCAGTACTTC. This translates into CASSKGPAYEQYF.

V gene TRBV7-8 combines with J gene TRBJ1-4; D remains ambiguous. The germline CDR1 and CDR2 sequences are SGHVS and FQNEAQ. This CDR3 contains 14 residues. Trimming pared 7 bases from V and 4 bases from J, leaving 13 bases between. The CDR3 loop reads CASTSRLNNEKLFF. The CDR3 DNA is TGTGCCAGCACCTCCAGGCTGAATAATGAAAAACTGTTTTTT. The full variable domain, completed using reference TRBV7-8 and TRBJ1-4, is GAGVSQSPRYKVAKRGQDVALRCDPISGHVSLFWYQQALGQGPEFLTYFQNEAQLDKSGLPSDRFFAERPEGSVSTLKIQRTQQEDSAVYLCASTSRLNNEKLFFGSGTQLSVL.

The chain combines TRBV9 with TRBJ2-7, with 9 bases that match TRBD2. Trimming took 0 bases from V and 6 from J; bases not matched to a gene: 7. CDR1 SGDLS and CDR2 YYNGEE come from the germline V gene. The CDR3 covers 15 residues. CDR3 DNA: TGTGCCAGCAGCGTAGGACCTAGCGGGAAGGCCGAGCAGTACTTC. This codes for CASSVGPSGKAEQYF.

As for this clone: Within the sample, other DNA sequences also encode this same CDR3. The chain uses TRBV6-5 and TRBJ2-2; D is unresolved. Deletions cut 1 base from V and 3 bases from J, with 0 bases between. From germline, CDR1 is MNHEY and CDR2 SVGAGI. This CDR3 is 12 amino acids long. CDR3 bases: TGTGCCAGCAGTTACTACACCGGGGAGCTGTTTTTT. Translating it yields CASSYYTGELFF.

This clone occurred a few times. Here the CDR3 reads CASSLAGTNTEAFF. DNA for the CDR3: TGTGCCAGCAGCTTAGCAGGGACGAACACTGAAGCTTTCTTT. This chain links TRBV7-8 with TRBJ1-1, with a weak D call TRBD1 (5 bases). The CDR3 length is 14 residues. Trimming removed 0 bases at V and 1 base at J, with 6 bases between. Germline CDR1 is SGHVS and CDR2 is FQNEAQ.

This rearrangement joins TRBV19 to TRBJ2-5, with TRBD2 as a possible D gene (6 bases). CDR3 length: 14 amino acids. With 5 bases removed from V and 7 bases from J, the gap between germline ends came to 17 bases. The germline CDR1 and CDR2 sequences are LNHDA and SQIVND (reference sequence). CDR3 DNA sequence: TGTGCCAGTAGTGAGGACTACTTCAAGGGGACCCAGTACTTC. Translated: CASSEDYFKGTQYF. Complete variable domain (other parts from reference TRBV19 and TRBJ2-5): DGGITQSPKYLFRKEGQNVTLSCEQNLNHDAMYWYRQDPGQGLRLIYYSQIVNDFQKGDIAEGYSVSREKKESFPLTVTSAQKNPTAFYLCASSEDYFKGTQYFGPGTRLLVL.

The CDR3 protein is CASSLETDRASTDTQYF. As DNA, the CDR3 is TGTGCCAGCAGCTTAGAGACCGACAGGGCTAGCACAGATACGCAGTATTTT. The chain is built from TRBV7-6 and TRBJ2-3; 7 bases align to TRBD1. The germline gives CDR1 SGHVS, CDR2 FNYEAQ. The CDR3 runs to 17 residues. V was pared by 1 base and J by 0 bases, with 7 bases of the junction left unmatched.

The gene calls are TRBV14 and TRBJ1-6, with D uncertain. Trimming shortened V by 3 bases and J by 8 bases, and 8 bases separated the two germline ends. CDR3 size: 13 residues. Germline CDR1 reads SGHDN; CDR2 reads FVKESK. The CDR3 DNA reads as TGTGCCAGCAGCCAGTATATGTATTCACCCCTCCACTTT. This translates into CASSQYMYSPLHF.

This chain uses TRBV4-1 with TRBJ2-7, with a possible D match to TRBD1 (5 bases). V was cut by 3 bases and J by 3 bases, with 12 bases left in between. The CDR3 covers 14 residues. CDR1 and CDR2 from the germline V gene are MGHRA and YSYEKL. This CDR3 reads CASSHQDSLYEQYF. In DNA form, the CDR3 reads TGCGCCAGCAGCCACCAAGACAGCCTCTACGAGCAGTACTTC.

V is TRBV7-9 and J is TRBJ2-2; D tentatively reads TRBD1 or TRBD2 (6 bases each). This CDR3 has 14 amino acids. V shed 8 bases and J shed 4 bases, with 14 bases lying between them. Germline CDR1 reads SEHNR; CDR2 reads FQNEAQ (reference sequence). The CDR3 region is CASVQGGGTGELFF. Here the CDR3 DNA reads TGTGCCAGCGTCCAAGGAGGGGGCACCGGGGAGCTGTTTTTT. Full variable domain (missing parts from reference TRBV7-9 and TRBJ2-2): DTGVSQNPRHKITKRGQNVTFRCDPISEHNRLYWYRQTLGQGPEFLTYFQNEAQLEKSRLLSDRFSAERPKGSFSTLEIQRTEQGDSAMYLCASVQGGGTGELFFGEGSRLTVL.

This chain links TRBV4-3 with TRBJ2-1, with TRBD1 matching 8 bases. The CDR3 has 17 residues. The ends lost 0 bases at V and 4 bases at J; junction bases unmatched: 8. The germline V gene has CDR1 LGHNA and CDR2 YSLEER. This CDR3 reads CASSQDIGTGIYNEQFF. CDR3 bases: TGCGCCAGCAGCCAAGATATTGGGACAGGTATATACAATGAGCAGTTCTTC.

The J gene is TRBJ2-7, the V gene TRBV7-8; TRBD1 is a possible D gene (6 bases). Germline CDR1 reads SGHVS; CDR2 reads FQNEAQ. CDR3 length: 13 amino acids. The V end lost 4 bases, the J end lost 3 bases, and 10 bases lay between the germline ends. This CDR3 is CASSSYRDYEQYF. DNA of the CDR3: TGTGCCAGCAGCTCCTACAGGGACTACGAGCAGTACTTC.

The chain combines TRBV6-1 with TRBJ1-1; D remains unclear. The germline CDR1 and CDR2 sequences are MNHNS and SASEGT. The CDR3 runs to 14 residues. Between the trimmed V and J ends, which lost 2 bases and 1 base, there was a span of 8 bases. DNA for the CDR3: TGTGCCAGCAGTGAATGGAAGGGGAACACTGAAGCTTTCTTT. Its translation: CASSEWKGNTEAFF.

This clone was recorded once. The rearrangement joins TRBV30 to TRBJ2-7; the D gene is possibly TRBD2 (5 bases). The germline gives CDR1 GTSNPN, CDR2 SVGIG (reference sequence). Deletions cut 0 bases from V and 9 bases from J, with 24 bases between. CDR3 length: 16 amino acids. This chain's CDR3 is CAWSVNKPGRVEWQYF. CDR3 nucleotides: TGTGCCTGGAGTGTAAACAAACCGGGAAGGGTAGAGTGGCAGTACTTC. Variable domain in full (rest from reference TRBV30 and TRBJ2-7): SQTIHQWPATLVQPVGSPLSLECTVEGTSNPNLYWYRQAAGRGLQLLFYSVGIGQISSEVPQNLSASRPQDRQFILSSKKLLLSDSGFYLCAWSVNKPGRVEWQYFGPGTRLTVT.

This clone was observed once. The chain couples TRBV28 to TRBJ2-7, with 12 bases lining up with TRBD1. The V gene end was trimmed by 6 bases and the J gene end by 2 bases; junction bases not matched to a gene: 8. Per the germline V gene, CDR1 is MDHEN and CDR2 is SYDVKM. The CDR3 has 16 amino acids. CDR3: CASRTGGDRGPYEQYF. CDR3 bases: TGTGCCAGCAGGACTGGTGGGGACAGGGGGCCCTACGAGCAGTACTTC. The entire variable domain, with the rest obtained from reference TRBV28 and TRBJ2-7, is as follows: DVKVTQSSRYLVKRTGEKVFLECVQDMDHENMFWYRQDPGLGLRLIYFSYDVKMKEKGDIPEGYSVSREKKERFSLILESASTNQTSMYLCASRTGGDRGPYEQYFGPGTRLTVT.

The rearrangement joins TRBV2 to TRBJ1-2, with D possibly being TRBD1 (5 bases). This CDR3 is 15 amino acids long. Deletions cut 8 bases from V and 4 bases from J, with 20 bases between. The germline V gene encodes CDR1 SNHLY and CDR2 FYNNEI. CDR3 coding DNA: TGTGCCAGCCAGGAAAATTCAGGGTTTAGCTATGGCTACACCTTC. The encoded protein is CASQENSGFSYGYTF.

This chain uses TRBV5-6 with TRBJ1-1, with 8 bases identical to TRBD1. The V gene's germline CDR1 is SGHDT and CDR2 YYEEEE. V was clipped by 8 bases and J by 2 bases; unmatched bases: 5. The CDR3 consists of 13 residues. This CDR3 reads CASRPGGNTEAFF. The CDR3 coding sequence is TGTGCCAGTCGACCAGGGGGCAACACTGAAGCTTTCTTT.

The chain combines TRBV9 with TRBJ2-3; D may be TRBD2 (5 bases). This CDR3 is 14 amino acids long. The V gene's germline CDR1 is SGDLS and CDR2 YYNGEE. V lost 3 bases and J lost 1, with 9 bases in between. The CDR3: CASSASRGTDTQYF. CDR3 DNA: TGTGCCAGCAGCGCTAGCCGCGGCACAGATACGCAGTATTTT.

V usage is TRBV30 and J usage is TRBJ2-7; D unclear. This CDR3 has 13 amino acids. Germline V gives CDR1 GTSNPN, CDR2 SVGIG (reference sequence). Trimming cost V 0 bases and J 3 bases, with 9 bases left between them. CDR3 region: CAWSVTEFYEQYF. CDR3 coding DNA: TGTGCCTGGAGTGTAACGGAATTCTACGAGCAGTACTTC.